These 21 T cell receptor beta chains were all obtained from the same sample, sequenced in a study of blood T cell repertoires in COVID-19. Sequencing used immunoSEQ multiplex PCR; TCRdb keeps in-frame clones, though not all of them. The repertoire consists of around 200,000 clones, with about nine tenths occurring once and the leading ten covering roughly 5.7%. Sequencing was carried out using peripheral blood. All receptors come from an elderly man with acute or convalescent COVID-19.

The V gene is TRBV12-3 or TRBV12-4, the J gene TRBJ2-1, with unresolved D. V was trimmed by 3 bases and J by 8 bases, leaving 11 bases between them. This CDR3 is built from 13 residues. CDR3 nucleotide sequence: TGTGCCAGCAGTTTTCTCGCTCCGGATGAGCAGTTCTTC. Its protein product is CASSFLAPDEQFF.

The rearrangement joins TRBV5-5 to TRBJ2-1; 8 bases map to TRBD2. The ends lost 3 bases at V and 1 base at J; junction bases unmatched: 9. The CDR3 runs 17 residues. The V gene's germline CDR1 is SGHKS and CDR2 YYEKEE (reference sequence). CDR3 loop: CASSWVVTSGSYNEQFF. The CDR3 nucleotides are TGTGCCAGCAGCTGGGTCGTAACTAGCGGATCCTACAATGAGCAGTTCTTC.

The J gene is TRBJ2-7, the V gene TRBV7-9; 9 bases match TRBD1. The CDR3 totals 14 residues. Germline V gene sequence: CDR1 SEHNR, CDR2 FQNEAQ (reference sequence). Trimming cost V 4 bases and J 6 bases; bases outside gene matches: 7. CDR3 bases: TGTGCCAGCAGCTGGACAGGGGAAGGGCGCGAGCAGTACTTC. Residues: CASSWTGEGREQYF. Using reference TRBV7-9 and TRBJ2-7 for the parts outside the CDR3, the full variable domain is DTGVSQNPRHKITKRGQNVTFRCDPISEHNRLYWYRQTLGQGPEFLTYFQNEAQLEKSRLLSDRFSAERPKGSFSTLEIQRTEQGDSAMYLCASSWTGEGREQYFGPGTRLTVT.

This clone was seen once. The chain recombines TRBV7-9 with TRBJ1-2; 8 bases match TRBD1. Looked up from germline, CDR1 is SEHNR and CDR2 is FQNEAQ (reference sequence). Trimming at V came to 4 bases and at J to 3 bases, leaving 10 bases not matched to a gene. The CDR3 has 16 residues. This CDR3 is CASSSETGGSDYGYTF. The DNA for the CDR3 is TGTGCCAGCAGCTCGGAAACAGGGGGAAGTGACTATGGCTACACCTTC.

The chain couples TRBV5-1 to TRBJ2-3; 7 nucleotides align to TRBD1. CDR1 and CDR2 (germline): SGHRS, YFSETQ. The CDR3 runs 16 residues. Unmatched junction bases numbered 11, after V lost 5 bases and J lost 2 bases. Here the CDR3 reads CASRTQGGLITDTQYF. CDR3 nucleotides: TGCGCCAGCAGGACTCAAGGGGGCCTGATCACAGATACGCAGTATTTT. The full variable domain, completed using reference TRBV5-1 and TRBJ2-3, is KAGVTQTPRYLIKTRGQQVTLSCSPISGHRSVSWYQQTPGQGLQFLFEYFSETQRNKGNFPGRFSGRQFSNSRSEMNVSTLELGDSALYLCASRTQGGLITDTQYFGPGTRLTVL.

With respect to this clone: Just one base apart from a much larger clone, this may be a read error. The V call is TRBV6-2 or TRBV6-3, the J call TRBJ1-2; maybe TRBD1 (6 bases). CDR3 length equals 12 residues. Trimming stripped 2 bases from V and 5 bases from J, with 6 bases between. The germline V gene encodes CDR1 MNHEY and CDR2 SVGEGT. CDR3 DNA: TGTGCCAGCAGTTACGGACAGTATGGCTACACCTTC. Its translation: CASSYGQYGYTF.

The chain has TRBV30 and TRBJ2-7; 7 nucleotides match TRBD1. Germline trimming cut 5 bases from V and 4 bases from J; bases unmatched to any gene: 11. In germline, CDR1 is GTSNPN, CDR2 SVGIG (reference sequence). This CDR3 has 14 residues. CDR3 sequence: CAWDDRVPPYEQYF. CDR3 DNA sequence: TGTGCCTGGGACGACAGGGTGCCCCCTTACGAGCAGTACTTC.

This chain links TRBV28 with TRBJ1-2; D perhaps matches TRBD1 (5 bases). Deletions cut 5 bases from V and 5 bases from J, with 15 bases between. CDR1 and CDR2 from the germline V gene are MDHEN and SYDVKM. This CDR3 is 14 amino acids long. CDR3 bases: TGTGCCAGCAGTGGGGGGGAACGGAATTATGGCTACACCTTC. This codes for CASSGGERNYGYTF.

This chain links TRBV19 with TRBJ1-3; TRBD1 matches 7 bases. V shed 4 bases and J 5 bases; nucleotides not matched to a gene: 11. Germline V CDR1 and CDR2: LNHDA, SQIVND (reference sequence). The CDR3 extends over 16 amino acids. The CDR3 DNA reads as TGTGCCAGTAGTACACGACAGGGTGGACCCCGAAACACCATATATTTT. As protein: CASSTRQGGPRNTIYF.

The rearrangement uses TRBV7-2 and TRBJ2-7; D unresolved. V lost 2 bases to trimming and J lost 2 bases, with 13 bases between them. CDR3 length equals 15 residues. In germline, CDR1 is SGHTA, CDR2 FQGNSA. As DNA, the CDR3 is TGTGCCAGCAGCTTATCACCCCAGGTAGCCTACGAGCAGTACTTC. Translated: CASSLSPQVAYEQYF. The full variable domain, in which reference TRBV7-2 and TRBJ2-7 provide the parts outside the CDR3, is GAGVSQSPSNKVTEKGKDVELRCDPISGHTALYWYRQSLGQGLEFLIYFQGNSAPDKSGLPSDRFSAERTGGSVSTLTIQRTQQEDSAVYLCASSLSPQVAYEQYFGPGTRLTVT.

The rearrangement links TRBV4-1 to TRBJ2-7; tentative D call: TRBD2 (6 bases). CDR1 is MGHRA and CDR2 is YSYEKL in the germline V gene. CDR3 length: 15 residues. V lost 1 base and J 0 bases, leaving 10 bases between the germline ends. The CDR3 coding sequence is TGCGCCAGCAGCCAAGGACAGACTAGCTCCTACGAGCAGTACTTC. Translation: CASSQGQTSSYEQYF.

This rearrangement joins TRBV28 to TRBJ2-7; 9 nucleotides agree with TRBD1. The CDR3 loop spans 14 amino acids. Per the germline V gene, CDR1 is MDHEN and CDR2 is SYDVKM. The trim removed 7 bases at V and 3 bases at J, leaving 7 bases unmatched. CDR3 in amino acids: CASIQGQGLYEQYF. DNA of the CDR3: TGTGCCAGCATCCAGGGACAGGGCCTCTACGAGCAGTACTTC.

This chain joins TRBV24-1 and TRBJ2-5, with D possibly being TRBD1 (6 bases). The CDR3 is 16 residues long. Trimming shortened V by 9 bases and J by 2 bases, and 21 bases separated the two germline ends. CDR1 KGHDR and CDR2 SFDVKD come from the germline V gene. The CDR3 here is CATGLSVQGNQETQYF. In nucleotides, the CDR3 is TGTGCCACCGGCCTTTCGGTCCAGGGGAATCAAGAGACCCAGTACTTC.

The V call is TRBV27, the J call TRBJ2-2; 7 bases line up with TRBD2. Germline trimming cut 1 base from V and 3 bases from J; bases unmatched to any gene: 20. The CDR3 has 21 residues. Looked up from germline, CDR1 is MNHEY and CDR2 is SMNVEV (reference sequence). The CDR3 coding sequence is TGTGCCAGCAGTTTATTTGACAGATGGAGCGGGAAAGGTCAGGACACCGGGGAGCTGTTTTTT. The encoded protein is CASSLFDRWSGKGQDTGELFF.

This clone was observed once. This chain joins TRBV19 and TRBJ1-2, with D perhaps TRBD1 (6 bases). The CDR3 runs to 15 residues. V was cut by 6 bases and J by 4 bases, with 18 bases left in between. Germline V lookup: CDR1 LNHDA, CDR2 SQIVND (reference sequence). The CDR3 here is CASRRGGQPTYGYTF. The CDR3 region has the DNA TGTGCCAGTAGGCGGGGGGGGCAGCCTACCTATGGCTACACCTTC.

The chain uses TRBV7-2 and TRBJ2-2; TRBD1 is a possible D gene (6 bases). The germline V and J ends were trimmed by 6 bases and 6 bases, with 17 bases remaining between them. CDR1 and CDR2 (germline): SGHTA, FQGNSA. The CDR3 consists of 15 residues. The CDR3 is CASRGPQGAAGELFF. The DNA of the CDR3 is TGTGCCAGCAGGGGACCACAGGGTGCGGCCGGGGAGCTGTTTTTT.

The V call is TRBV18, the J call TRBJ2-5; D is perhaps TRBD1 (6 bases). The length of the CDR3 is 16 residues. Between the trimmed V and J ends, which lost 3 bases and 5 bases, there was a span of 19 bases. CDR1 and CDR2 (germline): KGHSH, LQKENI. The CDR3 sequence: CASSPWTAPSAETQYF. CDR3 nucleotides: TGTGCCAGCTCACCCTGGACAGCCCCCTCGGCGGAGACCCAGTACTTC.

V usage is TRBV10-3 and J usage is TRBJ2-1, with 7 bases lining up with TRBD2. V lost 3 bases to trimming and J lost 1 base; unmatched junction nucleotides: 3. This CDR3 is built from 15 residues. CDR1 ENHRY and CDR2 SYGVKD come from the germline V gene. CDR3 bases: TGTGCCATCAGTGACCAAGCGGGGTCCTACAATGAGCAGTTCTTC. It specifies CAISDQAGSYNEQFF.

V gene TRBV4-2 combines with J gene TRBJ2-7; D is possibly TRBD1 (5 bases). V was shortened by 2 bases and J by 2 bases, with 7 bases between the two germline ends. Germline CDR1 reads LGHNA; CDR2 reads YNFKEQ. This CDR3 has 13 amino acids. The CDR3 DNA is TGTGCCAGCAGCCAACCACAGGCCTACGAGCAGTACTTC. It is translated as CASSQPQAYEQYF.

This clone was recorded once. The rearrangement uses TRBV18 and TRBJ1-5; unclear D gene. The V end was cut by 2 bases, the J end by 4 bases, with 12 bases between. CDR1 and CDR2 (germline): KGHSH, LQKENI. The length of the CDR3 is 15 residues. Here the CDR3 DNA reads TGTGCCAGCTCACCAGGCTGGGGAGGGAATCAGCCCCAGCATTTT. This codes for CASSPGWGGNQPQHF.

The table lists this clone with a few counts. The chain's CDR3 is CASSYRGLVGELFF. The CDR3 DNA is TGTGCCAGCAGCTACAGGGGGCTAGTCGGGGAGCTGTTTTTT. The chain uses TRBV21-1 and TRBJ2-2; TRBD1, as called in the table, went unchecked against the DNA. TRBV21-1 constitutes a pseudogene. The CDR3 has 14 amino acids.